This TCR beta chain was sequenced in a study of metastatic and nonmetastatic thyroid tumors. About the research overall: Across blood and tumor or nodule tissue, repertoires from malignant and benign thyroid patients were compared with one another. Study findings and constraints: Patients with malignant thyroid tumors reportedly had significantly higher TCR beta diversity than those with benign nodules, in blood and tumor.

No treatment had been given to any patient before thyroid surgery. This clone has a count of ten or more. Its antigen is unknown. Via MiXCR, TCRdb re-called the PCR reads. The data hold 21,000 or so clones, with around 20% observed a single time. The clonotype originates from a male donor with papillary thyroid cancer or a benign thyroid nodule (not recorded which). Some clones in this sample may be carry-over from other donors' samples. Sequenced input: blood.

The CDR3 DNA is TGCAGCGTTGAGGCCCCCGACAAATTCTATGGCTACACCTTC. It codes for CSVEAPDKFYGYTF. This rearrangement joins TRBV29-1 to TRBJ1-2; D not certain. Trimming took 3 bases from V and 4 from J, leaving 15 bases between them. The CDR3 loop spans 14 amino acids. The germline gives CDR1 SQVTM, CDR2 ANQGSEA.